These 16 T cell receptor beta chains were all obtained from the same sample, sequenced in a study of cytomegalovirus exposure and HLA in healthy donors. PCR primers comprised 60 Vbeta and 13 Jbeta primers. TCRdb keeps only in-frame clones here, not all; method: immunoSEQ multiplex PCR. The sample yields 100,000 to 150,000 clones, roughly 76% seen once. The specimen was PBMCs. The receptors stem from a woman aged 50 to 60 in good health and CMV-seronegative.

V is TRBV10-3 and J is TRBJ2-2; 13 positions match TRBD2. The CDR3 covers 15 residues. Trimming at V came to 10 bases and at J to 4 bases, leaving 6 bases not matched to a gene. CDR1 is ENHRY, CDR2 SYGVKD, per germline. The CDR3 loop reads CATRGLAGSTGELFF. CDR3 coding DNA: TGTGCCACCCGGGGACTAGCGGGAAGCACCGGGGAGCTGTTTTTT.

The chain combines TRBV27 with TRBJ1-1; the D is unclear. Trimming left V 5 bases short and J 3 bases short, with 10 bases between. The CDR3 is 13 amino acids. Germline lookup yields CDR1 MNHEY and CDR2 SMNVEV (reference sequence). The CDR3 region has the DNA TGTGCCAGCAGTCGCCAGGAGGACACTGAAGCTTTCTTT. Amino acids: CASSRQEDTEAFF.

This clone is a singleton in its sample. The CDR3 loop reads CASSLSAGAYEQYF. Here the CDR3 DNA reads TGTGCCAGCAGTTTATCTGCAGGGGCTTACGAGCAGTACTTC. The chain is built from TRBV27 and TRBJ2-7, with a weak D call TRBD1 (6 bases). The CDR3 is made up of 14 amino acids. The germline V and J ends were trimmed by 0 bases and 4 bases, with 10 bases remaining between them. Germline lookup yields CDR1 MNHEY and CDR2 SMNVEV (reference sequence).

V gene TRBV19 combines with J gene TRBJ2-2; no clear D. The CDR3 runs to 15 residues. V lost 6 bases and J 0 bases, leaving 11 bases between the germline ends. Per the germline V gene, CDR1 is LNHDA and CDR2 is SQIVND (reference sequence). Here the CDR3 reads CASSFRNANTGELFF. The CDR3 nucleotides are TGTGCCAGTAGCTTCAGGAATGCGAACACCGGGGAGCTGTTTTTT.

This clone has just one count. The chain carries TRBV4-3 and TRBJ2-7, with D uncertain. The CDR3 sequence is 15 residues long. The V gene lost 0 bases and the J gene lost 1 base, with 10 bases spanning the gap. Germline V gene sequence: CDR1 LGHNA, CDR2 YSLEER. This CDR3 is CASSQDRGFSYEQYF. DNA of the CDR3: TGCGCCAGCAGCCAAGATCGAGGATTTTCCTACGAGCAGTACTTC.

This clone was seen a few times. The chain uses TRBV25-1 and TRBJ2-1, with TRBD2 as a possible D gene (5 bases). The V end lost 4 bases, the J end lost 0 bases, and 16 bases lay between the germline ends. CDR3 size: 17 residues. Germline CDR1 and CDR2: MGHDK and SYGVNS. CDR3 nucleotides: TGTGCCAGCAGTGGCACTATGTGGGAGAGCTCCTACAATGAGCAGTTCTTC. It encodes CASSGTMWESSYNEQFF.

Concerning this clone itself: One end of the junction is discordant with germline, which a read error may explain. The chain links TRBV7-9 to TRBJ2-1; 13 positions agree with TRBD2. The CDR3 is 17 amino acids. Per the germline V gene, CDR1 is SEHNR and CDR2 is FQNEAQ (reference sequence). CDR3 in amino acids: CSSSSTGTSGVRGEQFF. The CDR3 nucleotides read TGTTCCAGCAGCTCGACCGGGACTAGCGGGGTCCGCGGTGAGCAGTTCTTC.

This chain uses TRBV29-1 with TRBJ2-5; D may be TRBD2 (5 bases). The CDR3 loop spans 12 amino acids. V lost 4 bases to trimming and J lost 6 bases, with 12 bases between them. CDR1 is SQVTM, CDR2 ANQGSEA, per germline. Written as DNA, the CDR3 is TGCAGCGTTGCGTTCGGGGAGAAGACCCAGTACTTC. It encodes CSVAFGEKTQYF.

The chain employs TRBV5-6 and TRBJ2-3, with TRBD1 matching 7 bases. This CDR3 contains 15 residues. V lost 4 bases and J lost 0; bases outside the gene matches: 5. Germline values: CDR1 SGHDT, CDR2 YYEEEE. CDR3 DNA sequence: TGTGCCAGCAGCCCCCAGACAGGGAGCACAGATACGCAGTATTTT. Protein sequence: CASSPQTGSTDTQYF. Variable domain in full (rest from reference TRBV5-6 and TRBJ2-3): DAGVTQSPTHLIKTRGQQVTLRCSPKSGHDTVSWYQQALGQGPQFIFQYYEEEERQRGNFPDRFSGHQFPNYSSELNVNALLLGDSALYLCASSPQTGSTDTQYFGPGTRLTVL.

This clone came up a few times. The DNA for the CDR3 is TGCGCCAGCAGTCAATCTATCAGGGCCCTGAACACTGAAGCTTTCTTT. Protein sequence: CASSQSIRALNTEAFF. The V call is TRBV23-1, the J call TRBJ1-1, with D maybe TRBD1 (5 bases). TRBV23-1 is an ORF for which the function is uncertain. The CDR3 runs 16 residues. V lost 0 bases and J 0 bases, leaving 11 bases between the germline ends.

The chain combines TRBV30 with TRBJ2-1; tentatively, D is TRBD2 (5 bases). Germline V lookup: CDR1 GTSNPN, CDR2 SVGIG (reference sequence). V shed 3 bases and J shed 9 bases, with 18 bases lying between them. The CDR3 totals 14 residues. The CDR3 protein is CAWRSGREKFEQFF. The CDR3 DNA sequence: TGTGCCTGGAGATCGGGTCGGGAAAAGTTTGAGCAGTTCTTC.

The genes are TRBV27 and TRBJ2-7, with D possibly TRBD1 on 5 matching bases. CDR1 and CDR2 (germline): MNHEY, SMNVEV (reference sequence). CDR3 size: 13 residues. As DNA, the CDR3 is TGTTCGCAAAGGGGATGGTCCCTCTACGAGCAGTACTTC. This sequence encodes CSQRGWSLYEQYF.

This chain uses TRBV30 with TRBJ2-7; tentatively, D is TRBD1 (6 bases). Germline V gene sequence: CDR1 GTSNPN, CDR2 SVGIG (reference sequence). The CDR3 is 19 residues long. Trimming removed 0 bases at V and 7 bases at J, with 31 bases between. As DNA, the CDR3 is TGTGCCTGGAGTGTACGACTCAGACTTAGAGGGGGAAGGATGGGGGAGCAGTACTTC. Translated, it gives CAWSVRLRLRGGRMGEQYF.

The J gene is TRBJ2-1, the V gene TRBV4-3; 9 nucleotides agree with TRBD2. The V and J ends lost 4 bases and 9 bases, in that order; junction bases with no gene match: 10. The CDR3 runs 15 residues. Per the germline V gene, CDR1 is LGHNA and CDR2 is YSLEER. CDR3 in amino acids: CASSPPQREVGEQFF. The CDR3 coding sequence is TGCGCCAGCAGCCCCCCCCAGCGGGAGGTGGGTGAGCAGTTCTTC.

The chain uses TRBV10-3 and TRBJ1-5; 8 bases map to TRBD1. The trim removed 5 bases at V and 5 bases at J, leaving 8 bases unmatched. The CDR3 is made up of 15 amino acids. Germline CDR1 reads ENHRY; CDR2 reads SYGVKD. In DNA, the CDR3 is TGTGCCATCAGTACGCAGGGGGCGGCTGATCAGCCCCAGCATTTT. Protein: CAISTQGAADQPQHF.

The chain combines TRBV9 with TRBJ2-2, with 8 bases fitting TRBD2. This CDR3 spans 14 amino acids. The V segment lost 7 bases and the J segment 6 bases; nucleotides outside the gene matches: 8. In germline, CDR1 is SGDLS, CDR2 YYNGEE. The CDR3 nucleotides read TGTGCCAGCTCTCCCCGGGGGGGAGCCGGGGAGCTGTTTTTT. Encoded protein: CASSPRGGAGELFF.